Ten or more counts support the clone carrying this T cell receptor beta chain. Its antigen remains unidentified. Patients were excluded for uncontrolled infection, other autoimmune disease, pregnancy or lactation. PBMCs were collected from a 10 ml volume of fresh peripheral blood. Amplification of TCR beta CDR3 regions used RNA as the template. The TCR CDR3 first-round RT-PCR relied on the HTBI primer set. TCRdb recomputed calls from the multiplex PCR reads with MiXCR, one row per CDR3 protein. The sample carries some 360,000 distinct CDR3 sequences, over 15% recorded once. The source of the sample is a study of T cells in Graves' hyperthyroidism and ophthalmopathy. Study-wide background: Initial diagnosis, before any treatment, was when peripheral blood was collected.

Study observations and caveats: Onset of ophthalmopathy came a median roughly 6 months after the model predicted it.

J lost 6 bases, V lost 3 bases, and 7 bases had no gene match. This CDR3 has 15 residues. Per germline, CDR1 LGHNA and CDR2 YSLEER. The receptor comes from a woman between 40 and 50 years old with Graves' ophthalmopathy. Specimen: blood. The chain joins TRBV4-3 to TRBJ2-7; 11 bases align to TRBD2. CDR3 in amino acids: CASSQVLAGALEQYF. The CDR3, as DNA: TGCGCCAGCAGCCAGGTACTAGCGGGAGCTCTCGAGCAGTACTTC.